This TCR beta chain comes out of a study of shared clonotypes between healthy human individuals. Study findings and constraints: Tissues were not sampled, only blood, and their repertoires likely differ.

CDR1 and CDR2 from the germline V gene are LGHNA and YNFKEQ. V lost 1 base, J lost 10 bases, and 17 bases lay in between. The CDR3 sequence is 15 residues long. Everyone who donated was a Caucasian adult who lived in Nashville, Tennessee. The unsorted samples took approximately 98 million PBMCs to get genomic DNA. Regarding this clone: Its antigen is unknown.

Unsorted PBMC samples were amplified in replicate PCRs containing about 0.3 ug DNA, tens of thousands of T cell genomes. Measured with immunoSEQ multiplex PCR; TCRdb has only the in-frame clones, and not every one. This table has 450,000 to 550,000 clones, about four fifths appearing once. The genes are TRBV4-2 and TRBJ2-1; D might be TRBD2 (5 bases). This TCR was sampled from a woman aged 40 to 55 in good health. Some clones in this sample may be carry-over from other donors' samples. Sequences were obtained from PBMCs. The CDR3 reads CASSQGERPSPEQFF. The CDR3 nucleotides read TGTGCCAGCAGCCAAGGGGAGCGCCCCTCTCCCGAGCAGTTCTTC.